This TCR beta chain was recorded in a study of blood T cells in healthy people across ages. Study-level points and caveats: Unsorted PBMCs blocked a conclusive comparison of naive and antigen-experienced cells. Diversity of TCR beta per million T cells declined in a roughly linear way with age. Strong correlation linked observed beta diversity and percent naive T cells. Comparison with aged donors showed that long-lived donors had more naive CD4+ cells and higher diversity.

Alongside a J-beta primer mix, a sample-barcoded 5' primer served in a second PCR lasting about 7 to 11 cycles. TCRdb ran MiXCR on the 5' RACE reads and lists one entry per CDR3 protein. In the table there are around 1.5 million distinct CDR3 sequences, approximately 59% of which are singletons. V lost 4 bases to trimming and J lost 2 bases; unmatched junction nucleotides: 10. Germline lookup yields CDR1 SQVTM and CDR2 ANQGSEA. This CDR3 is 15 amino acids long. Comment on this clonotype: Its antigen is undetermined.

This chain links TRBV29-1 with TRBJ2-7; 8 bases line up with TRBD1. Input material: blood. The sequence was collected from a young man in good health. The CDR3 sequence: CSVAYRDRPTYEQYF. Here the CDR3 DNA reads TGCAGCGTTGCCTACCGGGACAGGCCGACCTACGAGCAGTACTTC.